The clone carrying this T cell receptor (beta chain) has ten or more counts. Its matching antigen is unknown. The sample is drawn from a study of T-cell memory formation after mild COVID-19. Study-level background: The study found TCR clusters largely donor specific.

With 4 bases removed from V and 0 bases from J, the gap between germline ends came to 14 bases. This CDR3 has 15 amino acids. Looked up from germline, CDR1 is SQVTM and CDR2 is ANQGSEA. TCRdb independently ran MiXCR on the 5' RACE reads; one entry per CDR3 protein. The sample has tens of thousands of distinct CDR3 sequences; about 15% are singletons. The study's findings and limits: Nothing confirmed that second-wave clones peaking on day 37 were specific for SARS-CoV-2. There were some responding clones in pre-infection memory, which suggested that cross-reactive memory had joined.

V gene TRBV29-1 combines with J gene TRBJ2-3; the D is unclear. Sequenced input: PBMCs or a T cell subset sorted from them (not recorded which). This TCR derives from an adult who had mild COVID-19 (a few samples of this study predate the infection). Cell type and time point are not known. CDR3 in DNA: TGCAGCGTTGGGGCGAGGTCTTCTAGCACAGATACGCAGTATTTT. Amino acids: CSVGARSSSTDTQYF.